This TCR beta chain was recovered during a study of shared clonotypes between healthy human individuals. Libraries were prepared by immunoSEQ multiplex PCR; TCRdb keeps only in-frame clonotypes and omits some of them. The sample carries around 1.5 million clones, 95% to 99% recorded once. This CDR3 is 15 amino acids long. The V end lost 0 bases, the J end lost 7 bases, and 17 bases lay between the germline ends. CDR1 and CDR2 (germline): SGHRS, YFSETQ. This clone was detected only once. The chain has TRBV5-1 and TRBJ2-7; D might be TRBD1 (5 bases). The TCR sequence derives from a man aged 25 to 40 in good health. Material: naive CD4+ T cells sorted from blood. Subset indicated: CD45RA+ positively selected. This CDR3 reads CASSLESRVFREQYF. CDR3 bases: TGCGCCAGCAGCTTGGAGTCCAGGGTATTTCGGGAGCAGTACTTC.